This T cell receptor beta chain was retrieved from a study of early T cells in non-severe SARS-CoV-2 infection. Study as a whole: Sequencing was performed on bulk RNA from unsorted whole blood, leaving chains unpaired. Broader study findings: VDJdb-based matching was biased toward anti-spike CD8 responses and missed private and CD4 specificities.

J lost 0 bases, V lost 8 bases, and 10 bases had no gene match. The CDR3 is 16 amino acids. Germline V lookup: CDR1 MNHNS, CDR2 SASEGT. The table lists this clonotype with many counts. Its matching antigen is unknown. Individual cDNA molecules received unique molecular identifiers during library preparation. TCRdb called the 5' RACE reads again in MiXCR, with one record for every CDR3 protein. The sample holds about 110,000 distinct CDR3 sequences, around 10% seen once. The sequenced material came from whole blood. The gene calls are TRBV6-1 and TRBJ1-5, with TRBD1 matching 7 bases. The sequence came from an adult who was a healthcare worker with PCR-confirmed SARS-CoV-2 infection or an uninfected control (not recorded which). This chain's CDR3 is CASDRQGSDSNQPQHF. The CDR3 DNA reads as TGTGCCAGCGACCGACAGGGAAGCGATAGCAATCAGCCCCAGCATTTT.